Listed below are T cell receptor beta chains from one sample, sequenced in a study of PD-L1 blockade in urothelial cancer. Clones were sequenced by immunoSEQ multiplex PCR, and TCRdb holds only the in-frame ones, with some missing. In the table there are 40,000 to 45,000 clones, 85% of which are singletons. Material: PBMCs, obtained around atezolizumab (anti-PD-L1) treatment. These receptors originate from a man aged 65 to 85 with urothelial cancer. Both conserved end residues are part of each CDR3. D genes are given only for firm matches. A row's size may be missing; if present it is once, few, many or a size class.

v_call	j_call	clone_size	d_call	cdr3_nt	cdr3_aa
TRBV27	TRBJ2-3	-	TRBD2	TGTGCCACCTCCAGCGGGAGGTACACAGATACGCAGTATTTT	CATSSGRYTDTQYF
TRBV12-5	TRBJ2-3	-	-	TGTGCTAGTGGTTTCACAGGGCCGGATACGCAGTATTTT	CASGFTGPDTQYF
TRBV19	TRBJ1-2	-	-	TGTGCCAGTAGTGCCGGACAGTTTAACTATGGCTACACCTTC	CASSAGQFNYGYTF
TRBV28	TRBJ2-3	-	TRBD2	TGTGCCAGCAGTTCCTACAAGGTGGCTAGCGGGAGGTACAGCACAGATACGCAGTATTTT	CASSSYKVASGRYSTDTQYF
TRBV18	TRBJ2-3	-	-	TGTGCCAGCTCACCCGCAGTCAGGGGCAGCCCAGATACGCAGTATTTT	CASSPAVRGSPDTQYF
TRBV5-1	TRBJ1-1	-	-	TGCGCCAGCAGCTTTGGGCGACACCCGAACACTGAAGCTTTCTTT	CASSFGRHPNTEAFF
TRBV30	TRBJ2-3	-	-	TGTGCCTGGAGTGTATACGGGATCGAAGATACGCAGTATTTT	CAWSVYGIEDTQYF
TRBV9	TRBJ1-4	-	TRBD1	TGTGCCAGCAGCGCTTCTGGACAGGCCGAAAAACTGTTTTTT	CASSASGQAEKLFF
TRBV7-8	TRBJ1-3	-	-	TGTGCCAGCAGCTTAGCCGCGTTACAGGTTTCTGGAAACACCATATATTTT	CASSLAALQVSGNTIYF
TRBV7-9	TRBJ2-7	-	TRBD1	TGTGCCAGCAGCTTGGGACAGGGTGGGCTCGAGCAGTACTTC	CASSLGQGGLEQYF
TRBV2	TRBJ2-2	-	-	TGTGCCAGCATCCCACTGAACACCGGGGAGCTGTTTTTT	CASIPLNTGELFF
TRBV27	TRBJ2-3	-	-	TGTGCCAGCAGTTCTCGGCGGGGAACAGATACGCAGTATTTT	CASSSRRGTDTQYF
TRBV6-1	TRBJ2-2	-	TRBD2	TGTGCCAGCAGTGATTTTGGCGGGAGGGCGAACACCGGGGAGCTGTTTTTT	CASSDFGGRANTGELFF
TRBV7-2	TRBJ2-7	-	-	TGTGCCAGCAGCTTACAGGGCGTCTCCTACGAGCAGTACTTC	CASSLQGVSYEQYF
TRBV14	TRBJ2-3	-	-	TGTGCCAGCAGCCTAAGATCACTAGGAACAGATACGCAGTATTTT	CASSLRSLGTDTQYF
TRBV2	TRBJ2-1	-	TRBD2	TGTGCCAGCAACCCGGGGAGGGTCGGATCCTACAATGAGCAGTTCTTC	CASNPGRVGSYNEQFF
TRBV5-1	TRBJ2-3	-	-	TGCGCCAGCAGTCGGGGGGCTCCTTTCACAGATACGCAGTATTTT	CASSRGAPFTDTQYF
TRBV10-3	TRBJ2-5	few	-	TGTGCCATCAAAGAAACGGGGCAAGAGACCCAGTACTTC	CAIKETGQETQYF
TRBV6-1	TRBJ2-1	-	TRBD2	TGTGCCAGCAGTGACCAATCCCCGGGACTAGCGTACAATGAGCAGTTCTTC	CASSDQSPGLAYNEQFF
TRBV5-4	TRBJ2-7	-	TRBD1	TGTGCCAGCAGCGCGGGACAGGGTAAGCAGTACTTC	CASSAGQGKQYF
TRBV27	TRBJ2-7	-	-	TGTGCCAGCAGGTCAGGAATCTCTTACGAGCAGTACTTC	CASRSGISYEQYF
TRBV2	TRBJ1-4	-	-	TGTGCCACCAAGACACAGACAGGACGTAATGAAAAACTGTTTTTT	CATKTQTGRNEKLFF
TRBV29-1	TRBJ1-1	-	TRBD1	TGCAGCTTCGACAGGGACACTGAAGCTTTCTTT	CSFDRDTEAFF
TRBV27	TRBJ2-5	-	TRBD1	TGTGCCAGCAGTTTTTCCGGGACAGGGGTACAAGAGACCCAGTACTTC	CASSFSGTGVQETQYF
TRBV5-1	TRBJ2-7	-	TRBD2	TGCGCCAGCAGCTTGTGGGGACTAGACGAGCAGTACTTC	CASSLWGLDEQYF
TRBV11-2	TRBJ2-2	-	-	TGTGCCAGCAGCTTAGTCCGCGGGAACGACGGGGAGCTGTTTTTT	CASSLVRGNDGELFF
TRBV7-2	TRBJ2-7	-	-	TGTGCCAGCAGCTTAGATCAGGGATCCTACGAGCAGTACTTC	CASSLDQGSYEQYF
TRBV21-1	TRBJ2-5	-	-	TGTGCCAGCAGCAAAGCGCTGCCTAGCGGGACTTCAGAGACCCAGTACTTC	CASSKALPSGTSETQYF
TRBV6-1	TRBJ2-4	once	TRBD1	TGTGCCAGCAGGTCCGGGACAGGGCTTCGAAACATTCAGTACTTC	CASRSGTGLRNIQYF